The 17 T cell receptor beta chains in this list originate from one sample, sequenced in a study of shared clonotypes between healthy human individuals. The repertoire was sequenced with immunoSEQ multiplex PCR; TCRdb's copy has only in-frame clones and lacks some. Of about 2 million clones listed, just under 95% are singletons. Terminally differentiated effector memory CD45RA+ cells were excluded by CCR7 positive selection of CD45RO-negative cells. The specimen sequenced was naive CD8+ T cells sorted from blood. The receptors were sampled from a man aged 18-30 years in good health.

The rearrangement uses TRBV11-2 and TRBJ1-6; D gene ambiguous. Germline V CDR1 and CDR2: SGHAT, FQNNGV. V lost 1 base and J lost 7, with 11 bases in between. This CDR3 has 15 residues. The DNA of the CDR3 is TGTGCCAGCAGCTTAGGTACTTTGGTGAATTCACCCCTCCACTTT. Amino acids: CASSLGTLVNSPLHF.

This clone was seen once. This sequence joins TRBV28 and TRBJ2-1; 8 bases are shared with TRBD1. The CDR3 loop spans 16 amino acids. V gave up 3 bases and J gave up 2 bases; unmatched junction bases: 6. The germline gives CDR1 MDHEN, CDR2 SYDVKM. The DNA for the CDR3 is TGTGCCAGCAGTTTTCTTAAACAGGGGGCCTACAATGAGCAGTTCTTC. Protein product: CASSFLKQGAYNEQFF.

The chain carries TRBV2 and TRBJ2-1; the D is unclear. Germline CDR1 reads SNHLY; CDR2 reads FYNNEI. The CDR3 contains 14 residues. V was cut by 7 bases and J by 5 bases, with 15 bases left in between. The chain's CDR3 is CASNPVPANNEQFF. For the CDR3, the DNA is TGTGCCAGCAACCCGGTACCAGCCAACAATGAGCAGTTCTTC.

This clone appeared a single time. J is TRBJ2-1 and V is TRBV27, with D perhaps matching TRBD1 (5 bases). The CDR3 loop spans 15 amino acids. The V and J ends lost 4 bases and 2 bases respectively, with 12 bases between them. Germline CDR1 reads MNHEY; CDR2 reads SMNVEV (reference sequence). CDR3 DNA sequence: TGTGCCAGCAGTTCTGGGGCAGGACCCTACAATGAGCAGTTCTTC. Translated, it gives CASSSGAGPYNEQFF.

This chain links TRBV5-6 with TRBJ1-2, with TRBD1 matching over 7 bases. The germline gives CDR1 SGHDT, CDR2 YYEEEE. V trimming: 5 bases; J trimming: 3 bases; junction bases outside the gene matches: 4. There are 13 residues in the CDR3. In DNA form, the CDR3 reads TGTGCCAGCAGGGCCCAGGGGGACTATGGCTACACCTTC. This translates into CASRAQGDYGYTF.

The gene calls are TRBV11-2 and TRBJ2-5; 11 bases align to TRBD2. CDR1 and CDR2 from the germline V gene are SGHAT and FQNNGV. V shed 0 bases and J 7 bases; nucleotides not matched to a gene: 10. CDR3 length: 17 residues. The CDR3 sequence: CASSLDGIAGGPGTQYF. In DNA, the CDR3 is TGTGCCAGCAGCTTAGATGGAATAGCGGGAGGGCCGGGGACCCAGTACTTC. The variable domain in full, with the rest retrieved from reference TRBV11-2 and TRBJ2-5, is EAGVAQSPRYKIIEKRQSVAFWCNPISGHATLYWYQQILGQGPKLLIQFQNNGVVDDSQLPKDRFSAERLKGVDSTLKIQPAKLEDSAVYLCASSLDGIAGGPGTQYFGPGTRLLVL.

V is TRBV2 and J is TRBJ1-4; D gene unclear. The germline V and J ends were trimmed by 7 bases and 5 bases, with 20 bases remaining between them. CDR3 size: 16 residues. Germline CDR1 reads SNHLY; CDR2 reads FYNNEI. The CDR3 protein is CASNPRVRTGNEKLFF. The DNA for the CDR3 is TGTGCCAGCAATCCTCGGGTGCGGACTGGAAATGAAAAACTGTTTTTT.

This rearrangement joins TRBV5-1 to TRBJ2-1; 7 nucleotides align to TRBD2. The CDR3 sequence is 14 residues long. Trimming at V came to 1 base and at J to 6 bases, leaving 4 bases not matched to a gene. The germline V gene encodes CDR1 SGHRS and CDR2 YFSETQ. CDR3 amino acids: CASSLLRGSNEQFF. CDR3 coding DNA: TGCGCCAGCAGCTTGTTGCGGGGGTCCAATGAGCAGTTCTTC.

A note on this clone: Other DNA variants within this sample encode the same CDR3. The chain carries TRBV4-3 and TRBJ1-1; D is uncertain. V lost 1 base and J 1 base, leaving 7 bases between the germline ends. Germline loops: CDR1 LGHNA, CDR2 YSLEER. This CDR3 contains 14 residues. This CDR3 is CASSQGLGNTEAFF. The DNA for the CDR3 is TGCGCCAGCAGCCAAGGTCTGGGGAACACTGAAGCTTTCTTT.

The chain joins TRBV5-1 to TRBJ1-3; D gene ambiguous. The CDR3 totals 15 residues. Trimming took off 0 bases at V and 8 bases at J, with 15 bases between the two ends. Germline values: CDR1 SGHRS, CDR2 YFSETQ. The CDR3 protein is CASSLEGPVGDTIYF. CDR3 sequence (DNA): TGCGCCAGCAGCTTGGAGGGCCCAGTCGGGGACACCATATATTTT.

V usage is TRBV28 and J usage is TRBJ2-2; no clear D gene. The CDR3 loop spans 14 amino acids. Germline CDR1 reads MDHEN; CDR2 reads SYDVKM. Deletions cut 3 bases from V and 4 bases from J, with 9 bases between. The CDR3 DNA is TGTGCCAGCAGTTTGACGCAACCCACCGGGGAGCTGTTTTTT. It yields the protein CASSLTQPTGELFF. The whole variable domain, filled in from reference TRBV28 and TRBJ2-2, reads DVKVTQSSRYLVKRTGEKVFLECVQDMDHENMFWYRQDPGLGLRLIYFSYDVKMKEKGDIPEGYSVSREKKERFSLILESASTNQTSMYLCASSLTQPTGELFFGEGSRLTVL.

The sample holds one count of this clone. CDR3 region: CASSSEPWTGNSPLHF. The CDR3 DNA reads TGTGCCAGCAGCTCGGAACCTTGGACGGGTAATTCACCCCTCCACTTT. V and J are TRBV5-5 and TRBJ1-6; no definite D call. Germline V gene data show CDR1 as SGHKS and CDR2 as YYEKEE (reference sequence). The ends were cut back, 3 bases at V and 6 bases at J, with 16 bases in the middle. CDR3 length equals 16 residues.

The V call is TRBV10-1, the J call TRBJ2-1, with a possible D match to TRBD2 (6 bases). Germline V gene lookup returns CDR1 WNHNN and CDR2 SYGVQD (reference sequence). The CDR3 is 16 amino acids. V lost 6 bases and J 0 bases, leaving 15 bases between the germline ends. CDR3 nucleotide sequence: TGCGCCAGCAGATGTACTAGCCCCAACTCCTACAATGAGCAGTTCTTC. This codes for CASRCTSPNSYNEQFF.

The chain recombines TRBV7-9 with TRBJ2-7; 9 nucleotides align to TRBD1. The germline gives CDR1 SEHNR, CDR2 FQNEAQ (reference sequence). J lost 3 bases, V lost 3 bases, and 6 bases had no gene match. The CDR3 extends over 15 amino acids. The CDR3: CASSFPGQGIYEQYF. For the CDR3, the DNA is TGTGCCAGCAGCTTTCCAGGACAGGGGATCTACGAGCAGTACTTC.

This clone occurred once. The V gene is TRBV30, the J gene TRBJ1-1, with D unresolved. The germline CDR1 and CDR2 sequences are GTSNPN and SVGIG (reference sequence). Trimming took 4 bases from V and 0 from J, leaving 12 bases between them. The CDR3 runs to 14 residues. This chain's CDR3 is CAWIAVGMNTEAFF. CDR3 in DNA: TGTGCCTGGATAGCCGTGGGGATGAACACTGAAGCTTTCTTT.

V gene TRBV7-6 combines with J gene TRBJ2-7; 11 positions agree with TRBD1. Germline V lookup: CDR1 SGHVS, CDR2 FNYEAQ. V was clipped by 5 bases and J by 4 bases; unmatched bases: 4. The CDR3 consists of 14 residues. In nucleotides, the CDR3 is TGTGCCAGCAGCCCTTGGGACAGGGGGTACGAGCAGTACTTC. This translates into CASSPWDRGYEQYF.

This clone was observed once. The sample carries other DNA sequences with the same CDR3. The chain links TRBV5-6 to TRBJ2-5, with 15 nucleotides matching TRBD2. CDR3 length equals 16 residues. Trimming removed 4 bases from V and 4 bases from J; junction bases left unmatched: 5. The germline gives CDR1 SGHDT, CDR2 YYEEEE. DNA for the CDR3: TGTGCCAGCAGCCCCGGACTAGCGGGAGGGAGAGAGACCCAGTACTTC. Translation: CASSPGLAGGRETQYF.